Shown below are 15 T cell receptor beta chains from a single sample sequenced in a study of cytomegalovirus exposure and HLA in healthy donors. Measured with immunoSEQ multiplex PCR; TCRdb has only the in-frame clones, and not every one. The sample holds about 150,000 clones, roughly 89% seen once. The source material was PBMCs. These receptors all come from a woman younger than 30 in good health and CMV-seropositive.

The CDR3 bases are TGTGCCAGCAGTCCGTTCTCCTACAATGAGCAGTTCTTC. Translated: CASSPFSYNEQFF. The rearrangement joins TRBV27 to TRBJ2-1; D is ambiguous. The CDR3 totals 13 residues. The ends were cut back, 5 bases at V and 0 bases at J, with 5 bases in the middle. Germline lookup yields CDR1 MNHEY and CDR2 SMNVEV (reference sequence).

V gene TRBV27 combines with J gene TRBJ2-5; D ambiguous. With 8 bases removed from V and 13 bases from J, the gap between germline ends came to 8 bases. The CDR3 consists of 8 residues. Germline values: CDR1 MNHEY, CDR2 SMNVEV (reference sequence). CDR3 DNA sequence: TGTGCCAGCGACTCCCCGTACTTC. Residues: CASDSPYF.

V gene TRBV5-4 combines with J gene TRBJ1-1; possibly TRBD1 for D (5 bases). The germline V and J ends were trimmed by 2 bases and 1 base, with 9 bases remaining between them. In germline, CDR1 is SGHNT, CDR2 YYREEE (reference sequence). This CDR3 contains 14 residues. In DNA, the CDR3 is TGTGCCAGCAGCTTAAGGGGAGGGAACACTGAAGCTTTCTTT. It specifies CASSLRGGNTEAFF.

The J gene is TRBJ2-7, the V gene TRBV6-5, with TRBD1 matching over 9 bases. The CDR3 covers 15 residues. Trimming took 2 bases from V and 3 from J; bases not matched to a gene: 5. From germline, CDR1 is MNHEY and CDR2 SVGAGI. CDR3 region: CASSYVQGANYEQYF. The CDR3 DNA sequence: TGTGCCAGCAGTTACGTACAGGGGGCTAACTACGAGCAGTACTTC.

The chain combines TRBV18 with TRBJ1-2; 9 bases align to TRBD1. This CDR3 contains 18 residues. Per germline, CDR1 KGHSH and CDR2 LQKENI. V lost 2 bases, J lost 1 base, and 11 bases stayed unmatched. CDR3 DNA sequence: TGTGCCAGCTCACCAATCCGGGACAGGGCGACGCATAACTATGGCTACACCTTC. It specifies CASSPIRDRATHNYGYTF.

V gene TRBV6-1 combines with J gene TRBJ2-7; 9 bases fit TRBD1. Germline V gene sequence: CDR1 MNHNS, CDR2 SASEGT. The V segment lost 5 bases and the J segment 3 bases; nucleotides outside the gene matches: 5. This CDR3 region has 14 residues. The chain's CDR3 is CASSNTGGGYEQYF. For the CDR3, the DNA is TGTGCCAGCAGTAATACAGGGGGCGGCTACGAGCAGTACTTC.

The chain links TRBV5-6 to TRBJ2-3; TRBD1 matches 9 bases. This CDR3 is built from 16 residues. The V gene's germline CDR1 is SGHDT and CDR2 YYEEEE. After removal of 3 bases from V and 2 bases from J, the junction contained 7 bases not matched to a gene. DNA for the CDR3: TGTGCCAGCAGCTCGGACAGGGGTGCCAACACAGATACGCAGTATTTT. Encoded protein: CASSSDRGANTDTQYF.

V is TRBV5-1 and J is TRBJ2-3, with TRBD2 matching 9 bases. The length of the CDR3 is 14 residues. The V segment lost 2 bases and the J segment 4 bases; nucleotides outside the gene matches: 2. CDR1 SGHRS and CDR2 YFSETQ come from the germline V gene. The CDR3 bases are TGCGCCAGCAGCTTTAGGACTAGCGCAGATACGCAGTATTTT. It encodes CASSFRTSADTQYF.

This chain joins TRBV9 and TRBJ1-6; 8 positions agree with TRBD1. This CDR3 region has 15 residues. Germline V gene sequence: CDR1 SGDLS, CDR2 YYNGEE. V lost 4 bases, J lost 8 bases, and 8 bases stayed unmatched. Here the CDR3 reads CASSISDRDYSPLHF. In DNA, the CDR3 is TGTGCCAGCAGCATTTCGGACAGGGATTATTCACCCCTCCACTTT.

The V and J genes are TRBV5-6 and TRBJ2-1; 10 positions match TRBD2. V was pared by 4 bases and J by 6 bases, with 7 bases of the junction left unmatched. The CDR3 consists of 15 residues. Germline V lookup: CDR1 SGHDT, CDR2 YYEEEE. In DNA form, the CDR3 reads TGTGCCAGCAGCCTCCGACTAGCGGGCGTCAATGAGCAGTTCTTC. It codes for CASSLRLAGVNEQFF.

CDR3 residues: CAISPHLRAGSTDTQYF. As DNA, the CDR3 is TGTGCCATCAGCCCCCATTTGAGGGCGGGTAGCACAGATACGCAGTATTTT. V gene TRBV10-3 combines with J gene TRBJ2-3; D might be TRBD2 (5 bases). Between the trimmed V and J ends, which lost 6 bases and 0 bases, there was a span of 19 bases. CDR3 length equals 17 residues. CDR1 is ENHRY and CDR2 is SYGVKD in the germline V gene.

This sequence joins TRBV27 and TRBJ2-1, with 10 bases lining up with TRBD2. V lost 6 bases to trimming and J lost 7 bases; unmatched junction nucleotides: 6. Germline values: CDR1 MNHEY, CDR2 SMNVEV (reference sequence). There are 14 residues in the CDR3. CDR3 in DNA: TGTGCCAGCAGGGCTAGCGGGGGCAGGAATGAGCAGTTCTTC. It translates to CASRASGGRNEQFF.

This chain uses TRBV7-2 with TRBJ1-4; 7 bases agree with TRBD1. V shed 5 bases, J shed 5 bases, and the junction held 8 bases outside the gene matches. Germline CDR1 is SGHTA and CDR2 is FQGNSA. The CDR3 runs to 15 residues. Here the CDR3 reads CASSRQQGLNEKLFF. The CDR3 DNA reads as TGTGCCAGCAGCCGACAACAGGGGTTGAATGAAAAACTGTTTTTT.

DNA of the CDR3: TGCGCCAGCAGCGAAGGGGCTAATGAAAAACTGTTTTTT. It yields the protein CASSEGANEKLFF. This chain uses TRBV5-1 with TRBJ1-4; maybe TRBD1 (5 bases). The germline V gene has CDR1 SGHRS and CDR2 YFSETQ. This CDR3 has 13 residues. The ends were cut back, 4 bases at V and 3 bases at J, with 7 bases in the middle. Complete variable domain (other parts from reference TRBV5-1 and TRBJ1-4): KAGVTQTPRYLIKTRGQQVTLSCSPISGHRSVSWYQQTPGQGLQFLFEYFSETQRNKGNFPGRFSGRQFSNSRSEMNVSTLELGDSALYLCASSEGANEKLFFGSGTQLSVL.

V and J are TRBV25-1 and TRBJ2-7; 7 bases map to TRBD1. V lost 4 bases and J lost 1; bases outside the gene matches: 4. CDR1 and CDR2 (germline): MGHDK, SYGVNS. The CDR3 is 14 residues long. The CDR3 protein is CASSARQGSYEQYF. In DNA form, the CDR3 reads TGTGCCAGCAGTGCGCGACAGGGTTCCTACGAGCAGTACTTC.